This T cell receptor (beta chain) was observed in a study of T cells in Graves' hyperthyroidism and ophthalmopathy. Amplification yielded TCR beta CDR3 regions, with RNA transcripts as the source. A set of HTBI primers served as the primers for a first-round RT-PCR of the TCR CDR3. TCRdb processed the multiplex PCR reads anew with MiXCR; each CDR3 protein has one entry. The table includes about 330,000 distinct CDR3 sequences, about 13% detected once. Germline CDR1 and CDR2: KGHSH and LQKENI. The CDR3 covers 15 residues. With 6 bases removed from V and 5 bases from J, the gap between germline ends came to 19 bases.

The clonotype originates from a woman aged 40 to 50 with Graves' ophthalmopathy. Source material: blood. This rearrangement joins TRBV18 to TRBJ2-5; TRBD1 or TRBD2 may be the D gene (7 bases each). The CDR3 protein is CASSRQGVSGETQYF. CDR3 sequence (DNA): TGTGCCAGCTCTCGACAGGGAGTTAGCGGGGAGACCCAGTACTTC.